This section outlines one T cell receptor beta chain sequence together with its context. Produced via immunoSEQ multiplex PCR; TCRdb's table is partial and in-frame only. The table shows fewer than 85,000 clones, with about nine tenths occurring only once. The V segment lost 6 bases and the J segment 0 bases; nucleotides outside the gene matches: 3. The CDR3 sequence is 14 residues long. CDR1 is MDHEN, CDR2 SYDVKM, per germline. The sample comes from a study of OX40 agonist ivuxolimab in advanced cancers. The overall study: Head and neck, renal cell, melanoma or hepatocellular carcinoma were the cancers that dose-escalation patients had. With a range of roughly 20 to 79, age averaged about 58 years, and approximately 83% were male.

The chain joins TRBV28 to TRBJ2-3, with 7 nucleotides matching TRBD1. The sequencing used CD4+ or CD8+ T cells sorted from blood, collected in a trial of the OX40 agonist ivuxolimab. The receptor was derived from an adult with an advanced solid tumor such as melanoma, head and neck, liver or kidney cancer. In DNA form, the CDR3 reads TGTGCCAGCAGGGTGACAGGGAGCACAGATACGCAGTATTTT. Residues: CASRVTGSTDTQYF.